Each of the 8 T cell receptor beta chains below was sequenced from the same sample in a study of OX40 agonist ivuxolimab in advanced cancers. This table comes from immunoSEQ multiplex PCR, and its TCRdb copy is limited to in-frame clones, with some not included. The sample lists fewer than 100,000 clones, 75% to 90% occurring once. The sample was CD4+ or CD8+ T cells sorted from blood, taken in a trial of the OX40 agonist ivuxolimab. Receptors originate from an adult with an advanced solid tumor such as melanoma, head and neck, liver or kidney cancer.

V gene TRBV28 combines with J gene TRBJ2-2, with D uncertain. This CDR3 has 15 residues. V was trimmed by 1 base and J by 4 bases, leaving 10 bases between them. Per the germline V gene, CDR1 is MDHEN and CDR2 is SYDVKM. The CDR3 bases are TGTGCCAGCAGTTTATCACAGAAGTTCACCGGGGAGCTGTTTTTT. Its protein product is CASSLSQKFTGELFF.

The V call is TRBV6-5, the J call TRBJ1-5; D gene uncertain. CDR1 and CDR2 (germline): MNHEY, SVGAGI. V was cut by 6 bases and J by 2 bases, with 8 bases left in between. This CDR3 is built from 13 residues. Here the CDR3 reads CASSWTGNQPQHF. DNA of the CDR3: TGTGCCAGCAGCTGGACGGGCAATCAGCCCCAGCATTTT.

The chain carries TRBV9 and TRBJ1-5, with D hard to call. The V gene lost 3 bases and the J gene lost 5 bases, with 15 bases spanning the gap. Germline lookup yields CDR1 SGDLS and CDR2 YYNGEE. CDR3 length: 15 residues. In DNA, the CDR3 is TGTGCCAGCAGCGCCACGGACGGACGAGATCAGCCCCAGCATTTT. Amino acids: CASSATDGRDQPQHF.

The V call is TRBV18, the J call TRBJ2-5, with D possibly TRBD2 on 6 matching bases. CDR1 is KGHSH, CDR2 LQKENI, per germline. This CDR3 has 14 amino acids. V was trimmed by 2 bases and J by 5 bases, leaving 12 bases between them. DNA of the CDR3: TGTGCCAGCTCACCAGGGGGTAGCGGCGAGACCCAGTACTTC. Translating it yields CASSPGGSGETQYF. The variable domain in full, completed from reference TRBV18 and TRBJ2-5, reads NAGVMQNPRHLVRRRGQEARLRCSPMKGHSHVYWYRQLPEEGLKFMVYLQKENIIDESGMPKERFSAEFPKEGPSILRIQQVVRGDSAAYFCASSPGGSGETQYFGPGTRLLVL.

The chain carries TRBV6-1 and TRBJ1-2; D call uncertain. Germline V gene lookup returns CDR1 MNHNS and CDR2 SASEGT. The CDR3 runs to 15 residues. Trimming stripped 3 bases from V and 0 bases from J, with 11 bases between. CDR3 DNA: TGTGCCAGCAGTGAGCGTGGGGATTCTAACTATGGCTACACCTTC. It is translated as CASSERGDSNYGYTF.

CDR3 in DNA: TGTGCCAGCAGCCAGGACCTAAACTACGAGCAGTACTTC. This encodes CASSQDLNYEQYF. The chain carries TRBV4-2 and TRBJ2-7, with no clear D. Trimming cost V 3 bases and J 3 bases, with 9 bases left between them. The CDR3 is made up of 13 amino acids. The germline V gene has CDR1 LGHNA and CDR2 YNFKEQ.

This clone was seen at least ten times. The CDR3 spells CASGRWPPGPNTEAFF. CDR3 DNA: TGTGCTAGTGGCCGCTGGCCCCCAGGGCCAAACACTGAAGCTTTCTTT. The genes are TRBV12-5 and TRBJ1-1; TRBD1 is a possible D gene (5 bases). The length of the CDR3 is 16 residues. The germline V gene encodes CDR1 LGHNT and CDR2 FRNRAP. Trimming left V 6 bases short and J 2 bases short, with 19 bases between.

The chain carries TRBV7-9 and TRBJ1-4; D remains ambiguous. The CDR3 covers 11 residues. Germline V gives CDR1 SEHNR, CDR2 FQNEAQ (reference sequence). Deletions cut 5 bases from V and 6 bases from J, with 4 bases between. DNA of the CDR3: TGTGCCAGCAGCCCGCATGAAAAACTGTTTTTT. Translating gives CASSPHEKLFF.